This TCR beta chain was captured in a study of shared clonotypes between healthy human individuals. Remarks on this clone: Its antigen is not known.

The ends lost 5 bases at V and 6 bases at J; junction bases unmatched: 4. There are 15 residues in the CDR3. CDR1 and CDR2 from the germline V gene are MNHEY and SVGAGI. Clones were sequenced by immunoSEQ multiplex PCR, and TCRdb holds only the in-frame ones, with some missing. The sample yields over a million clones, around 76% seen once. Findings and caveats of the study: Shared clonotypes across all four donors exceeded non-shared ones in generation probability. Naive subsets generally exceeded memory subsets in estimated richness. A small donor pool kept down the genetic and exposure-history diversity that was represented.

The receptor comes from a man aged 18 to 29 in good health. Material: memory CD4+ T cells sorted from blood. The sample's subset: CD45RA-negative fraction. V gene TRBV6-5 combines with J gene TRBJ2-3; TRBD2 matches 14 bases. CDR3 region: CASSRLAGGLDTQYF. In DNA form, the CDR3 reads TGTGCCAGCAGTCGACTAGCGGGAGGGCTGGATACGCAGTATTTT.